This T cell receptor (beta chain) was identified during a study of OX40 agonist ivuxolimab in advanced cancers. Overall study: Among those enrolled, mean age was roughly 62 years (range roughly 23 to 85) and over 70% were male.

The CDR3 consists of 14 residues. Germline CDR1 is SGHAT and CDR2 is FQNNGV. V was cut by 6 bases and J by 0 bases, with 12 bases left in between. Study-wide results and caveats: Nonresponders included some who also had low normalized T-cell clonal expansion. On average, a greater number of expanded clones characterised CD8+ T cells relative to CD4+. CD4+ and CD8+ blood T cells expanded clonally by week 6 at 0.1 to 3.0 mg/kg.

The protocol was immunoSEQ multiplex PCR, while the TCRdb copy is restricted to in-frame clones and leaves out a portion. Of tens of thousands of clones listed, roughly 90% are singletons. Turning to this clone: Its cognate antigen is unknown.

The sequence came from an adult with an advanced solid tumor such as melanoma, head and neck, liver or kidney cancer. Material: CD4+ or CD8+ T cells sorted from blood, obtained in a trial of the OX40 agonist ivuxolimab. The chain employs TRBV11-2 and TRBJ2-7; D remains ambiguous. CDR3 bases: TGTGCCAGCAGGTTGGACCGGAGCTCCTACGAGCAGTACTTC. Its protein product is CASRLDRSSYEQYF.